The rows below give T cell receptor beta chains drawn from one sample of a study of blood T cell repertoires in COVID-19. The method was immunoSEQ multiplex PCR; TCRdb's version includes in-frame clones alone and lacks a portion of them. The sample contains 25,000 to 30,000 clones, 80% to 90% of which appear only once. The sequenced material came from peripheral blood. The origin of the receptors is a human donor in a cohort sampled during active COVID-19. The CDR3 runs from the conserved cysteine through the conserved F or W. D genes are given only for firm matches. A row's size may be missing; if present it is once, few, many or a size class.

d_gene	j_gene	abundance	v_gene	CDR3aa	CDR3nt
TRBD2	TRBJ2-3	-	TRBV15	CATSSGRTSGLDTQYF	TGTGCCACCAGCAGTGGAAGGACTAGCGGATTAGATACGCAGTATTTT
TRBD2	TRBJ2-7	-	TRBV11-2	CASSLMLAGSYEQYF	TGTGCCAGCAGCTTAATGCTAGCGGGGAGCTACGAGCAGTACTTC
TRBD2	TRBJ2-2	-	TRBV7-8	CASSLGTSGGARELFF	TGTGCCAGCAGCTTAGGGACTAGCGGGGGGGCCAGGGAGCTGTTTTTT
-	TRBJ1-2	-	TRBV5-4	CASSDKGVLGYGYTF	TGTGCCAGCTCCGACAAAGGGGTCCTCGGTTATGGCTACACCTTC
TRBD1	TRBJ1-5	once	TRBV24-1	CATSGTGGPDQPQHF	TGTGCCACCAGTGGGACAGGGGGCCCGGATCAGCCCCAGCATTTT
-	TRBJ2-2	-	TRBV29-1	CSVEQGPGELFF	TGCAGCGTGGAACAGGGCCCCGGGGAGCTGTTTTTT
-	TRBJ1-6	-	TRBV14	CASSQMFGVVSPLHF	TGTGCCAGCAGCCAAATGTTCGGGGTAGTTTCACCCCTCCACTTT
TRBD2	TRBJ2-5	-	TRBV7-3	CASRDAGTSGSTLYF	TGTGCCAGCAGGGACGCCGGGACTAGTGGTTCGACTTTGTACTTC
TRBD2	TRBJ2-7	-	TRBV10-3	CAISDTGGPPNAQYF	TGTGCCATCAGTGACACGGGGGGGCCTCCCAATGCGCAGTACTTC
TRBD1	TRBJ1-2	-	TRBV7-8	CASSLGGTGSGYTF	TGTGCCAGCAGCTTAGGCGGGACAGGGTCGGGCTACACCTTC
TRBD1	TRBJ1-6	-	TRBV3-1/TRBV3-2	CASSLTGDNSPLHF	TGTGCCAGCAGTCTTACAGGGGATAATTCACCCCTCCACTTT
TRBD1	TRBJ2-7	-	TRBV2	CASSDQGATYEQYF	TGTGCCAGCAGTGACCAGGGGGCCACGTACGAGCAGTACTTC
-	TRBJ1-4	-	TRBV28	CASRLGGGYNEKLFF	TGTGCCAGCAGGCTTGGCGGGGGTTACAACGAAAAACTGTTTTTT
-	TRBJ2-7	-	TRBV29-1	CSVGDNYEQYF	TGCAGCGTGGGCGACAACTACGAGCAGTACTTC
-	TRBJ1-5	-	TRBV6-6	CASSYTASNQPQHF	TGTGCCAGCAGTTACACAGCTAGCAATCAGCCCCAGCATTTT
-	TRBJ1-5	-	TRBV6-1	CASSEISRNQPQHF	TGTGCCAGCAGTGAAATCAGTCGCAATCAGCCCCAGCATTTT
TRBD1	TRBJ1-5	-	TRBV2	CASSTMTGEHRPQHF	TGTGCCAGCAGCACCATGACAGGGGAGCATCGGCCCCAGCATTTT
-	TRBJ2-1	-	TRBV6-2/TRBV6-3	CASSYLNEQFF	TGTGCCAGCAGTTACTTAAATGAGCAGTTCTTC
-	TRBJ1-2	-	TRBV6-2/TRBV6-3	CASSYDKTSNYGYTF	TGTGCCAGCAGTTACGACAAAACCTCAAACTATGGCTACACCTTC
-	TRBJ1-6	-	TRBV3-1/TRBV3-2	CASRNDRLNSPLHF	TGTGCCAGCAGAAATGACAGACTTAATTCACCCCTCCACTTT
-	TRBJ1-2	-	TRBV7-2	CASSLGRNYGYTF	TGTGCCAGCAGCTTAGGTCGGAACTATGGCTACACCTTC
-	TRBJ2-2	-	TRBV7-3	CASSSGRDGELFF	TGTGCCAGCAGCTCCGGACGGGACGGGGAGCTGTTTTTT
TRBD2	TRBJ2-3	-	TRBV6-5	CASSFGLAADTQYF	TGTGCCAGCAGTTTCGGACTAGCGGCAGATACGCAGTATTTT
-	TRBJ2-7	-	TRBV2	CASSPTYEQYF	TGTGCCAGCAGTCCCACCTACGAGCAGTACTTC
-	TRBJ2-3	-	TRBV10-3	CAIRRGGEVTDTQYF	TGTGCCATCAGAAGGGGGGGCGAAGTCACAGATACGCAGTATTTT
-	TRBJ2-5	-	TRBV19	CASRVRALQETQYF	TGTGCCAGTAGAGTGCGGGCGTTACAAGAGACCCAGTACTTC
-	TRBJ2-7	few	TRBV5-1	CASTLDRGTSEQYF	TGCGCCAGCACCCTCGACAGGGGGACTAGCGAGCAGTACTTC
-	TRBJ1-2	-	TRBV5-4	CASSPRLENYGYTF	TGTGCCAGCAGCCCCCGACTGGAAAACTATGGCTACACCTTC
-	TRBJ1-3	-	TRBV11-2	CASSLDVYRVFGNTIYF	TGTGCCAGCAGCTTAGACGTTTACAGGGTCTTCGGAAACACCATATATTTT
TRBD2	TRBJ2-5	-	TRBV5-1	CASSLGTSGGQETQYF	TGCGCCAGCAGCTTGGGGACTAGCGGGGGGCAAGAGACCCAGTACTTC
TRBD2	TRBJ2-1	-	TRBV19	CASSIDRGAGGDEQFF	TGTGCCAGTAGTATAGATCGAGGAGCGGGGGGGGATGAGCAGTTCTTC
-	TRBJ2-7	few	TRBV5-4	CASSLVERDEQYF	TGTGCCAGCAGCTTGGTCGAGCGGGACGAGCAGTACTTC
-	TRBJ2-7	few	TRBV5-1	CASSPLPGFYEQYF	TGCGCCAGCAGCCCCCTTCCGGGATTCTACGAGCAGTACTTC
-	TRBJ1-3	-	TRBV19	CASSEQGHGNTIYF	TGTGCCAGTAGTGAGCAGGGCCATGGAAACACCATATATTTT
TRBD1	TRBJ1-1	-	TRBV7-9	CASSYRQGSTEAFF	TGTGCCAGCAGCTATCGACAGGGTAGTACTGAAGCTTTCTTT
-	TRBJ2-5	once	TRBV20-1	CSASRGQETQYF	TGCAGTGCTAGTCGGGGCCAAGAGACCCAGTACTTC
-	TRBJ1-5	-	TRBV5-5	CASSFGTADQPQHF	TGTGCCAGCAGCTTTGGAACAGCCGATCAGCCCCAGCATTTT
TRBD2	TRBJ2-1	once	TRBV27	CASTLSAGDFYNEQFF	TGTGCCAGCACCCTAAGCGCGGGGGATTTCTACAATGAGCAGTTCTTC
-	TRBJ1-5	-	TRBV30	CAWAPGLGNQPQHF	TGTGCCTGGGCCCCGGGGTTGGGCAATCAGCCCCAGCATTTT
TRBD2	TRBJ2-7	-	TRBV12-5	CASGSPGGRGVSYEQYF	TGTGCTAGTGGTTCCCCGGGAGGGCGGGGGGTCTCCTACGAGCAGTACTTC
-	TRBJ1-1	once	TRBV3-1/TRBV3-2	CASSQLQAAEAFF	TGTGCCAGCAGCCAATTACAGGCGGCTGAAGCTTTCTTT
TRBD1	TRBJ1-1	-	TRBV5-1	CASSALQGRNTEAFF	TGCGCCAGCAGCGCCTTACAGGGGAGAAACACTGAAGCTTTCTTT
TRBD1	TRBJ1-1	-	TRBV3-1/TRBV3-2	CASSLTGGASEAFF	TGTGCCAGCAGCCTTACAGGGGGCGCAAGTGAAGCTTTCTTT
-	TRBJ1-2	few	TRBV4-1	CASTQLPGTTYNYGYTF	TGCGCCAGCACCCAACTGCCTGGGACAACTTATAACTATGGCTACACCTTC
TRBD1	TRBJ1-2	-	TRBV7-2	CASSLPGQGYLHGYTF	TGTGCCAGCAGCTTGCCGGGACAGGGTTATTTGCATGGCTACACCTTC
-	TRBJ1-6	-	TRBV6-5	CASNAGGNADSPLHF	TGTGCCAGCAACGCCGGGGGAAACGCTGATTCACCCCTCCACTTT
TRBD1	TRBJ2-1	-	TRBV6-5	CASSRDRGVNEQFF	TGTGCCAGCAGTCGGGACAGGGGCGTCAATGAGCAGTTCTTC